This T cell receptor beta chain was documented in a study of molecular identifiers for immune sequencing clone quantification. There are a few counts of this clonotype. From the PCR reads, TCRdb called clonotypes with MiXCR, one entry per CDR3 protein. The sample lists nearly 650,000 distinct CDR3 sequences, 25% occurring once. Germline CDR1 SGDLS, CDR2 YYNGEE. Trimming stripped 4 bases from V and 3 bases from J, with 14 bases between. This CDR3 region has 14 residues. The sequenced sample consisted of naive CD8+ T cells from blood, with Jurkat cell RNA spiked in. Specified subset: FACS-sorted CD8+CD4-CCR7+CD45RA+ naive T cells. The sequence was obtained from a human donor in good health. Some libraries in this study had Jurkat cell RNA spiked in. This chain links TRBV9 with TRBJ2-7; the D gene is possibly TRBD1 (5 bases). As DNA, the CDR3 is TGTGCCAGCAGCCTTCGACAGCTTGACTACGAGCAGTACTTC. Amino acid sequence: CASSLRQLDYEQYF.